The clone carrying this TCR beta chain was recorded at least ten times. No antigen is known for it. These data are taken from a study of Graves' ophthalmopathy and Graves' hyperthyroidism. Findings and limits, study-wide: The model's prediction of ophthalmopathy progression had 70.59% sensitivity and around 72% specificity.

This CDR3 has 16 residues. V was trimmed by 3 bases and J by 0 bases, leaving 12 bases between them. Researchers took RNA transcripts and amplified TCR beta CDR3 regions from them. The first round was an RT-PCR with HTBI primers, and the second round was a multiplex PCR. TCRdb passed the multiplex PCR reads through MiXCR, listing each CDR3 protein once. The table lists about 220,000 distinct CDR3 sequences, approximately 21% of them singletons. Under 3 months in duration, the ophthalmopathy in affected donors had moderate-to-severe activity, CAS ≥3 and NOSPECS ≥4. Physicians reached a diagnosis by relying on clinical symptoms, serum thyroxine, TRAb, thyroid ultrasound and orbital computed tomography.

The sample was peripheral blood. V gene TRBV12-3 or TRBV12-4 combines with J gene TRBJ1-5, with D tentatively TRBD1 (5 bases). The sequence was obtained from a woman aged 45 to 65 with Graves' ophthalmopathy. The CDR3 DNA is TGTGCCAGCAGTTTCTCCGGGACGGATAGCAATCAGCCCCAGCATTTT. Its translation is CASSFSGTDSNQPQHF.